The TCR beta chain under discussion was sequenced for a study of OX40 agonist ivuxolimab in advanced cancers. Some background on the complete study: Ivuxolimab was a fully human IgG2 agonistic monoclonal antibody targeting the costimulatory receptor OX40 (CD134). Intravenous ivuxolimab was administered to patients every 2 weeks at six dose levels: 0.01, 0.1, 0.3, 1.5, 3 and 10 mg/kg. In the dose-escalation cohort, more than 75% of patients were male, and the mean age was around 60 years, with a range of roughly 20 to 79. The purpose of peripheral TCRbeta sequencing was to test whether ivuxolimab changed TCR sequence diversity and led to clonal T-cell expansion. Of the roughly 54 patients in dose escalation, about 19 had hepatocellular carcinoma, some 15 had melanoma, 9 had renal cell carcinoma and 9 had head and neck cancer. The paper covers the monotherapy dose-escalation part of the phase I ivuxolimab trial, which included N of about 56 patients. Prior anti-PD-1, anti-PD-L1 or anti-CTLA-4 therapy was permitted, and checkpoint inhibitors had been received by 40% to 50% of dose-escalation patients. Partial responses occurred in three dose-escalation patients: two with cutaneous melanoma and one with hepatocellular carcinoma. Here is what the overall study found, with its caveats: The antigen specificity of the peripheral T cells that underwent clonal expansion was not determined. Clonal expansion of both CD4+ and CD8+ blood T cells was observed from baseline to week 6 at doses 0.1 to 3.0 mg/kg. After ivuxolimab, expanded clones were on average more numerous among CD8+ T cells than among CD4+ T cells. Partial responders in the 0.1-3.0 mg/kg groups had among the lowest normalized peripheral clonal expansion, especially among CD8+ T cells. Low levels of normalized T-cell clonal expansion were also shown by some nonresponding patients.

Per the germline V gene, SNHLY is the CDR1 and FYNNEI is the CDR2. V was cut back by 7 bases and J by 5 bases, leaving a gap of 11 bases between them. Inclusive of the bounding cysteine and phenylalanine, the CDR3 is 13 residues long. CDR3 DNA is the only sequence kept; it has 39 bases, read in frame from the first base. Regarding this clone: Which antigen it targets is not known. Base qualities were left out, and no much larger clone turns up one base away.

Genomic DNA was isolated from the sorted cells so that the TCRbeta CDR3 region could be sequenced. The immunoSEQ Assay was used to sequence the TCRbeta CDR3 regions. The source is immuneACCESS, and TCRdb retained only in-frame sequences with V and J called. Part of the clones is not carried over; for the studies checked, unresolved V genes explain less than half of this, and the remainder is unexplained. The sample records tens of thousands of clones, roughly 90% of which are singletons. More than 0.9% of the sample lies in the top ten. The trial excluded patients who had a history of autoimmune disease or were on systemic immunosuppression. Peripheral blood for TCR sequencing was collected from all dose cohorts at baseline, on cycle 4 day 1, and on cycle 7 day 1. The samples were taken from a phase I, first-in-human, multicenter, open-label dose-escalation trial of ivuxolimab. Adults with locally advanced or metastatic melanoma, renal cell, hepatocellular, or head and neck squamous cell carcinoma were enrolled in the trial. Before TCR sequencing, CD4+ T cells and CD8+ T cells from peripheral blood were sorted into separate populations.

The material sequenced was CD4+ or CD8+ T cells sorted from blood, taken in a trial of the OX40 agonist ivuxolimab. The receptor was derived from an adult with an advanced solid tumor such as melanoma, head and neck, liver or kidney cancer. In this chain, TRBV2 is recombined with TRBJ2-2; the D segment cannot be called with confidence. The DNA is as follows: TGTGCCAGCACCCAGTATCAAACCGGGGAGCTGTTTTTT. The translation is CASTQYQTGELFF.